This TCR beta chain was sequenced during a study of shared clonotypes between healthy human individuals. Overall study: Every donor yielded three CD4 naive, three CD4 memory, two CD8 naive and one CD8 memory plate. Points from the study as a whole: Sampling was confined to blood; repertoires within tissues likely differ.

Sequencing used immunoSEQ multiplex PCR; TCRdb keeps in-frame clones, though not all of them. The profile shows over 800,000 clones, over 90% of them singletons. Deletions cut 5 bases from V and 2 bases from J, with 16 bases between. This CDR3 is 15 amino acids long. Germline CDR1 SEHNR, CDR2 FQNEAQ (reference sequence). Points on this clone: What it recognizes is unknown.

Naive CD8 cells lacked CD45RO and underwent positive selection for CCR7, leaving out terminally differentiated effector memory CD45RA+ cells. The rearrangement uses TRBV7-9 and TRBJ2-7; a weak D match, TRBD1 (6 bases). This sequence originates from a man aged 30 to 39 in good health. The sample comprised naive CD8+ T cells sorted from blood. The CDR3 here is CASSGTGTIPYEQYF. The CDR3 DNA is TGTGCCAGCAGCGGTACCGGGACAATCCCCTACGAGCAGTACTTC.